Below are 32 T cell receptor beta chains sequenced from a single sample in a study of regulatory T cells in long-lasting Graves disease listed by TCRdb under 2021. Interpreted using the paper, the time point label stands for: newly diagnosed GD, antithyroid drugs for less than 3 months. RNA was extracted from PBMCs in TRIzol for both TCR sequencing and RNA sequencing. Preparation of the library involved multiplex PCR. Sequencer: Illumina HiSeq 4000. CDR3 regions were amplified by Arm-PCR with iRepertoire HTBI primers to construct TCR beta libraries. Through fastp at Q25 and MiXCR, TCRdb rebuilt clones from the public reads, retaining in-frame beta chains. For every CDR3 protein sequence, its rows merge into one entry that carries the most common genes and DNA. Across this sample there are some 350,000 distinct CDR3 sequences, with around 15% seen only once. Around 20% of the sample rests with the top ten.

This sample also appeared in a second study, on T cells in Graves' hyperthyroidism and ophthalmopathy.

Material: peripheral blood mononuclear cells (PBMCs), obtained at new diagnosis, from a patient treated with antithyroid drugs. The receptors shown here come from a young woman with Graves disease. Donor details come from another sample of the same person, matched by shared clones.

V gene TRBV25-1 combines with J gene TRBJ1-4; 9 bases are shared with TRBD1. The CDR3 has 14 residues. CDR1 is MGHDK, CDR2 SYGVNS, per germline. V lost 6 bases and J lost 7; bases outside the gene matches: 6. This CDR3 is CASSGTGHGEKLFF. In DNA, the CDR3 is TGTGCCAGCAGCGGGACAGGGCATGGTGAAAAACTGTTTTTT.

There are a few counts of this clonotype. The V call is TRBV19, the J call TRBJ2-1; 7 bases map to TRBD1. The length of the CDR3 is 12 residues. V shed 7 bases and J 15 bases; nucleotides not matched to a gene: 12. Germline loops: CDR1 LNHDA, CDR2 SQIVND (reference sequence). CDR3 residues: CASNPGGWPLFF. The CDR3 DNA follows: TGTGCCAGTAATCCAGGGGGATGGCCGCTGTTCTTC.

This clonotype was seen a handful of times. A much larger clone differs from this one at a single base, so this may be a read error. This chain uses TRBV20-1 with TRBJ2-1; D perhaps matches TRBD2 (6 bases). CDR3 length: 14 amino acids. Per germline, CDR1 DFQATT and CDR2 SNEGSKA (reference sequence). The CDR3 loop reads CSARAIAGLNEQLF. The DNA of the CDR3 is TGCAGTGCTAGAGCAATTGCGGGACTCAATGAGCAGCTCTTC.

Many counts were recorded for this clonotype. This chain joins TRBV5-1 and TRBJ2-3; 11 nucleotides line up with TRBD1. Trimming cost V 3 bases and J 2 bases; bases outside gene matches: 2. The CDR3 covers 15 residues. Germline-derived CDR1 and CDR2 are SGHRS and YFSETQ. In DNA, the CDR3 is TGCGCCAGCAGCTCTGGACAGGGGGCCACAGATACGCAGTATTTT. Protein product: CASSSGQGATDTQYF. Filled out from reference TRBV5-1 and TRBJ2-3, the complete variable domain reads KAGVTQTPRYLIKTRGQQVTLSCSPISGHRSVSWYQQTPGQGLQFLFEYFSETQRNKGNFPGRFSGRQFSNSRSEMNVSTLELGDSALYLCASSSGQGATDTQYFGPGTRLTVL.

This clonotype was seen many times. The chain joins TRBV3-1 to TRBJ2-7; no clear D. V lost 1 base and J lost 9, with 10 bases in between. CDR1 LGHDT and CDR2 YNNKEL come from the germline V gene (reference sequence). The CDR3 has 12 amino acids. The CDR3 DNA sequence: TGTGCCAGCAGCCAAGGCTTTTCCGGGCAGTACTTC. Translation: CASSQGFSGQYF.

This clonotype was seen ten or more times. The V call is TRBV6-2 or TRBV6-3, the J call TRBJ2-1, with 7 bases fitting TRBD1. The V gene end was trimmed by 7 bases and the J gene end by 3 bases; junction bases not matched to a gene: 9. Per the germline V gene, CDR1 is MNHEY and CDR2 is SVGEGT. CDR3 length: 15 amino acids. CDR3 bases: TGTGCCAGCATCGGACGGGACAGAATCTACAATGAGCAGTTCTTC. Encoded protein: CASIGRDRIYNEQFF.

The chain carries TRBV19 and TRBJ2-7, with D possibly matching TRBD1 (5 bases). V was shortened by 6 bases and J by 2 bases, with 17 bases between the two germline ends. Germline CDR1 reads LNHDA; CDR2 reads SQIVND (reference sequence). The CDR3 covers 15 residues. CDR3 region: CASSRAPREAYEQYF. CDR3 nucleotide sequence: TGTGCCAGTAGCCGAGCGCCCAGGGAAGCCTACGAGCAGTACTTC. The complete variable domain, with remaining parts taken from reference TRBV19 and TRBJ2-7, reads DGGITQSPKYLFRKEGQNVTLSCEQNLNHDAMYWYRQDPGQGLRLIYYSQIVNDFQKGDIAEGYSVSREKKESFPLTVTSAQKNPTAFYLCASSRAPREAYEQYFGPGTRLTVT.

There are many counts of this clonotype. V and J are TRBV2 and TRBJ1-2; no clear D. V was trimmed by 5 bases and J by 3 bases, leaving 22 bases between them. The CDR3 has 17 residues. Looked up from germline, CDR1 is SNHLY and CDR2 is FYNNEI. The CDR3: CASSKDPVWMDHYGYTF. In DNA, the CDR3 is TGTGCCAGCAGTAAGGACCCCGTTTGGATGGACCACTATGGCTACACCTTC.

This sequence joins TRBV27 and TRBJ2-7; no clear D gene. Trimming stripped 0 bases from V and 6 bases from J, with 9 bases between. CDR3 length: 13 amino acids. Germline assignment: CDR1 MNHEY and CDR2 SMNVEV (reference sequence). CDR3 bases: TGTGCCAGCAGTTTATCGGTAGGGCCCGAGCAGTACTTC. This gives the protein CASSLSVGPEQYF.

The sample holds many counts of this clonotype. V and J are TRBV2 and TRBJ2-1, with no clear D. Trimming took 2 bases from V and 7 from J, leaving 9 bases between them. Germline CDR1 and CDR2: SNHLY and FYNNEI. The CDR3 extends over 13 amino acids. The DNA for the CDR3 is TGTGCCAGCAGTGAATTAACCCGGAATGAGCAGTTCTTC. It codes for CASSELTRNEQFF.

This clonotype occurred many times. The DNA for the CDR3 is TGTGCCAGCAGTTTAAGTTCTTTAGCCAAAAACATTCAGTACTTC. Its protein is CASSLSSLAKNIQYF. The chain carries TRBV28 and TRBJ2-4, with D unclear. Germline-derived CDR1 and CDR2 are MDHEN and SYDVKM. V gave up 2 bases and J gave up 0 bases, with 8 bases separating them. The CDR3 covers 15 residues.

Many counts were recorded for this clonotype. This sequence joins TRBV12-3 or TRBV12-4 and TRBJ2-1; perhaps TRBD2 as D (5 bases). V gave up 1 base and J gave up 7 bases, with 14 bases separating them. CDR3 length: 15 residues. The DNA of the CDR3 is TGTGCCAGCAGTTTAGGGTCGGGATGGAGGAATGAGCAGTTCTTC. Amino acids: CASSLGSGWRNEQFF.

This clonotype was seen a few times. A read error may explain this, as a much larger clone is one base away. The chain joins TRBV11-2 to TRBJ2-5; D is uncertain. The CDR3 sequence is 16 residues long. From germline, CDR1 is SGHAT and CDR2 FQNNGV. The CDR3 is CASSLGNNGYQETRYF. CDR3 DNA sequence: TGTGCCAGCAGCTTAGGGAATAACGGGTACCAAGAGACCCGGTACTTC.

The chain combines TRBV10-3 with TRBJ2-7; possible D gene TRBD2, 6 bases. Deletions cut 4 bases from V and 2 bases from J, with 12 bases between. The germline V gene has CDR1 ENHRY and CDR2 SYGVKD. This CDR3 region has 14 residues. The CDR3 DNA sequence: TGTGCCATCAGTGGGGGGGTTCAGGCCTACGAGCAGTACTTC. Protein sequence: CAISGGVQAYEQYF.

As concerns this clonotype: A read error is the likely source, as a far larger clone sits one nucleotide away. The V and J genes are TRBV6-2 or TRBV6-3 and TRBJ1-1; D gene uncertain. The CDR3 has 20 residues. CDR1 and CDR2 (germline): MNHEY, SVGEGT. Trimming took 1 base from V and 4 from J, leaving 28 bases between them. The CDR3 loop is CASSYLGFSGNSPKRTEAFF. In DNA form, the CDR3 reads TGTGCCAGCAGTTACTTAGGTTTTTCGGGGAATTCCCCCAAACGCACTGAAGCTTTCTTT.

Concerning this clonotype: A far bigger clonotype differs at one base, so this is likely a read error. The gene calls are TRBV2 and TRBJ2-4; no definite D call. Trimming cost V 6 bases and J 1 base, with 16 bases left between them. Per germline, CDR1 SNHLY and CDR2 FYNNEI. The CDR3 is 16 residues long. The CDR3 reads CASSRENRRAKNIQYF. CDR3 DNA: TGTGCCAGCAGCAGAGAAAACAGACGGGCCAAAAACATTCAGTACTTC. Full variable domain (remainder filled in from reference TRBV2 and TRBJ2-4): EPEVTQTPSHQVTQMGQEVILRCVPISNHLYFYWYRQILGQKVEFLVSFYNNEISEKSEIFDDQFSVERPDGSNFTLKIRSTKLEDSAMYFCASSRENRRAKNIQYFGAGTRLSVL.

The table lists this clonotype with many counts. DNA for the CDR3: TGTGCCAGCAGTTTAGGCAGGGTGAATCAGCCCCAGCATTTT. Translated: CASSLGRVNQPQHF. V usage is TRBV12-3 or TRBV12-4 and J usage is TRBJ1-5; D perhaps matches TRBD1 (5 bases). The ends were cut back, 1 base at V and 4 bases at J, with 8 bases in the middle. This CDR3 has 14 amino acids.

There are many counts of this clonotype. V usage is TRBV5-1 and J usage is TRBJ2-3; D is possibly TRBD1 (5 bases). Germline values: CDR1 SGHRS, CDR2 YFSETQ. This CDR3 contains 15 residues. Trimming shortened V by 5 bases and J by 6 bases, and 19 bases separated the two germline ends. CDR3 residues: CASRVTVNPEDTQYF. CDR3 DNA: TGCGCCAGCAGAGTGACAGTAAATCCCGAGGATACGCAGTATTTT.

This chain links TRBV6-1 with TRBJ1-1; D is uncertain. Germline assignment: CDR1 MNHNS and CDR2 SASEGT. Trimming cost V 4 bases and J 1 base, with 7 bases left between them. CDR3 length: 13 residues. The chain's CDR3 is CASSGLWNTEAFF. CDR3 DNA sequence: TGTGCCAGCAGTGGTTTATGGAACACTGAAGCTTTCTTT.

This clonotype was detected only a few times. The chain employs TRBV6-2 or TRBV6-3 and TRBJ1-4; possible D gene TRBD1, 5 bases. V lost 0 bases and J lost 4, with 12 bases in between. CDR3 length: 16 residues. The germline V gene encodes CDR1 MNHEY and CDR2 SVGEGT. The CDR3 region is CASSYSNRQFNEKLFF. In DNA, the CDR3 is TGTGCCAGCAGTTACTCCAATAGACAGTTTAATGAAAAACTGTTTTTT.

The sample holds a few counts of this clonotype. As DNA, the CDR3 is TGTGCCAGCAGTAGCGGGACGTTGACAAGGGGTTCCCCTAATGAAAAACTGTTTTTT. Translated: CASSSGTLTRGSPNEKLFF. The rearrangement links TRBV6-1 to TRBJ1-4, with D tentatively TRBD1 (5 bases). The germline V and J ends were trimmed by 5 bases and 3 bases, with 25 bases remaining between them. From germline, CDR1 is MNHNS and CDR2 SASEGT. The CDR3 spans 19 residues.

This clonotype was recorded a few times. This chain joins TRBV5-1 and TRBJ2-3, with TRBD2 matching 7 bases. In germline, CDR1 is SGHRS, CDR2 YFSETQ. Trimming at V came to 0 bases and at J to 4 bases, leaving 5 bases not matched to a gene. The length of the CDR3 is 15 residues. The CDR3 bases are TGCGCCAGCAGCTTGGCTGGGAGGGGCGCAGATACGCAGTATTTT. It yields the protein CASSLAGRGADTQYF.

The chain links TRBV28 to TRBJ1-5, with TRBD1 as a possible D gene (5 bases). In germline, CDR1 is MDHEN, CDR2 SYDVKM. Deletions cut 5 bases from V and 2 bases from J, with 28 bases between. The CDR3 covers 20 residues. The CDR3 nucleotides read TGTGCCAGCAGTGACTCGGCAGGGATGGGTAGTTTCTCGGGCAATCAGCCCCAGCATTTT. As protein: CASSDSAGMGSFSGNQPQHF.

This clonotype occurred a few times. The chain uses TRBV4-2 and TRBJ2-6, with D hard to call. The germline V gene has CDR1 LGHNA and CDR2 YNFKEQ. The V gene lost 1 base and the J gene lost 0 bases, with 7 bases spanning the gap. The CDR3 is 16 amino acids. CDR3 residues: CASSQAGSSGANVLTF. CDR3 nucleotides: TGTGCCAGCAGCCAAGCCGGGTCCTCTGGGGCCAACGTCCTGACTTTC.

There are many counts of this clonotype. The CDR3 reads CASSVTQAGGYTF. CDR3 sequence (DNA): TGTGCCAGCAGCGTAACCCAGGCCGGAGGCTACACCTTC. The chain recombines TRBV9 with TRBJ1-2; D remains unclear. V lost 1 base and J lost 8, with 12 bases in between. CDR1 and CDR2 (germline): SGDLS, YYNGEE. The CDR3 contains 13 residues.

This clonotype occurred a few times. CDR3 bases: TGTGCCAGTAGTATCTCTACCCGGGGGACCTACAATGAGCAGTTCTTC. It specifies CASSISTRGTYNEQFF. The chain couples TRBV19 to TRBJ2-1; D possibly corresponds to TRBD2 (6 bases). Deletions cut 3 bases from V and 2 bases from J, with 14 bases between. CDR1 LNHDA and CDR2 SQIVND come from the germline V gene (reference sequence). The CDR3 spans 16 residues.

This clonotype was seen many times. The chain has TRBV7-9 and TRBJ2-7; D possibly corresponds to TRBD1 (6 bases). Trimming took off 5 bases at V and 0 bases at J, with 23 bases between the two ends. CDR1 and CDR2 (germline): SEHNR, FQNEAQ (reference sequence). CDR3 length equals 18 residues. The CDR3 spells CASSHPQSSGDLSYEQYF. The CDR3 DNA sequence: TGTGCCAGCAGCCACCCCCAGAGTTCAGGGGACCTCTCCTACGAGCAGTACTTC.

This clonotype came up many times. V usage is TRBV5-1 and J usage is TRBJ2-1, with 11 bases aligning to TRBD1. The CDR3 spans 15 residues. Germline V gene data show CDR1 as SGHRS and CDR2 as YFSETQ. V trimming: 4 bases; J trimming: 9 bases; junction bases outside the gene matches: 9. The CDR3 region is CASSVRTGGEGEQFF. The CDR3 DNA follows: TGCGCCAGCAGCGTACGGACAGGGGGCGAGGGTGAGCAGTTCTTC.

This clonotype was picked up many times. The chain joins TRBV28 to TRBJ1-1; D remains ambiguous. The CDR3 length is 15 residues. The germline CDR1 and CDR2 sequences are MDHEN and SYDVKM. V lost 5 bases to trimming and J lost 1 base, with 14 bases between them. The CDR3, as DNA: TGTGCCAGCAGTACGGAGGCCTTTCGGAACACTGAAGCTTTCTTT. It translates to CASSTEAFRNTEAFF.

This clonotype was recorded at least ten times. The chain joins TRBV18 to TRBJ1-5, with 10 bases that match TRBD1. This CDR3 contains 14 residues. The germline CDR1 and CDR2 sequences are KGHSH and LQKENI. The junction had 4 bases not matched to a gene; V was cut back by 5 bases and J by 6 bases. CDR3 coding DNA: TGTGCCAGCTCAAGACAGGGGGCCGGTCAGCCCCAGCATTTT. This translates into CASSRQGAGQPQHF.

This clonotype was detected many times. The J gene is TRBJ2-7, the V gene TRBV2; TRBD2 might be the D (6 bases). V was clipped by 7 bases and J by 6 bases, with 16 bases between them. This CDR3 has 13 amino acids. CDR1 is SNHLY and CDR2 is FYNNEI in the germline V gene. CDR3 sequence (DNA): TGTGCCAGCAATGCGGGATCCAAGGGCGAGCAGTACTTC. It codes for CASNAGSKGEQYF.

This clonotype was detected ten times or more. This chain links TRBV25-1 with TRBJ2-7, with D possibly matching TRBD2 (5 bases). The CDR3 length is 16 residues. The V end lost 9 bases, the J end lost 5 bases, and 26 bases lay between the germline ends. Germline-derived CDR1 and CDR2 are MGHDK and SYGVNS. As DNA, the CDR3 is TGTGCCAGTCCTAGGAAAGGAGGATCGGTTGGCGACGAGCAGTACTTC. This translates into CASPRKGGSVGDEQYF.